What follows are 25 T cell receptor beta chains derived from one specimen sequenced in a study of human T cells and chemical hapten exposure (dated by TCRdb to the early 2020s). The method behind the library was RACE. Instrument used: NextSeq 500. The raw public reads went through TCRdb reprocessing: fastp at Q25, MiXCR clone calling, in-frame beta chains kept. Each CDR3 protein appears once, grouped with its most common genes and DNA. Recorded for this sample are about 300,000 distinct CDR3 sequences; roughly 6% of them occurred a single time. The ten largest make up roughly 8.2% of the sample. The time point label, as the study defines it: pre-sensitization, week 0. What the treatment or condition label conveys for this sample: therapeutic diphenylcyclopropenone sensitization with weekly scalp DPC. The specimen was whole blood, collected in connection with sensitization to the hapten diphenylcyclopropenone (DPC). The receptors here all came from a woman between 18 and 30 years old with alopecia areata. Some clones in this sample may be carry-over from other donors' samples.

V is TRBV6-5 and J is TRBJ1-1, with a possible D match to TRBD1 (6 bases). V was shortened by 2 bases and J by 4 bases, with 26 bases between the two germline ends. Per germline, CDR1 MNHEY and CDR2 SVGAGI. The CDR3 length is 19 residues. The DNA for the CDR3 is TGTGCCAGCAGTTACACCTTCGAATTCCCTTTACAGGGTACCACTGAAGCTTTCTTT. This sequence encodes CASSYTFEFPLQGTTEAFF.

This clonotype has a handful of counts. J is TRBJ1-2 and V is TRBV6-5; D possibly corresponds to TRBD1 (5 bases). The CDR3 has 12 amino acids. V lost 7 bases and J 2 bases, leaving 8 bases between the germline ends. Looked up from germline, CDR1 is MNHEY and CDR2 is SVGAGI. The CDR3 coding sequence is TGTGCCAGCAAACAGGCGAACTATGGCTACACCTTC. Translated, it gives CASKQANYGYTF.

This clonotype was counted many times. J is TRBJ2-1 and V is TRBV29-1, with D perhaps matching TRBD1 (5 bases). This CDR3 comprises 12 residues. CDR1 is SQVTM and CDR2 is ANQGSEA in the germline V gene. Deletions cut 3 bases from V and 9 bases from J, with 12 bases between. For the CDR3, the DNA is TGCAGCGTTGACCAGGGCAACGGTGAGCAGTTCTTC. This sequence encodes CSVDQGNGEQFF.

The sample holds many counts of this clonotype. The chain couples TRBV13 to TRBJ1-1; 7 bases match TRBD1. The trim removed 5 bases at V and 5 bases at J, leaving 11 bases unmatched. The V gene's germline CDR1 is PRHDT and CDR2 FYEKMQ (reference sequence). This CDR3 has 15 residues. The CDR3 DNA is TGTGCCAGCAGCCCGCGCAAGGGGGCGAGAACTGAAGCTTTCTTT. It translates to CASSPRKGARTEAFF. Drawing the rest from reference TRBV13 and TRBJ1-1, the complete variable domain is AAGVIQSPRHLIKEKRETATLKCYPIPRHDTVYWYQQGPGQDPQFLISFYEKMQSDKGSIPDRFSAQQFSDYHSELNMSSLELGDSALYFCASSPRKGARTEAFFGQGTRLTVV.

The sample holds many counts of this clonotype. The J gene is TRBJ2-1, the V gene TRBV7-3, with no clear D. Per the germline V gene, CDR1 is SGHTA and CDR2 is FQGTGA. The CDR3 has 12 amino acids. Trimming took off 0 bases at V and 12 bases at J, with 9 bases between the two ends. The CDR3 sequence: CASSLTNVPQFF. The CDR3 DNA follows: TGTGCCAGCAGCTTAACAAACGTACCGCAGTTCTTC.

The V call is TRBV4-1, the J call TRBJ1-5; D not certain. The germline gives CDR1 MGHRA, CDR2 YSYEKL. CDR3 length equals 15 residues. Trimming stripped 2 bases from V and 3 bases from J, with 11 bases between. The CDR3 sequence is CASSQLITSNQPQHF. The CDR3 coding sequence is TGCGCCAGCAGCCAACTTATCACTTCCAATCAGCCCCAGCATTTT.

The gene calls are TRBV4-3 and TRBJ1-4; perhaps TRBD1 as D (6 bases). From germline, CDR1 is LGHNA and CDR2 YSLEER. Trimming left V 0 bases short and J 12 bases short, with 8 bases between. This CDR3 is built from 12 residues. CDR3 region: CASSQDEGELFF. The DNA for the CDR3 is TGCGCCAGCAGCCAAGATGAGGGGGAACTGTTTTTT.

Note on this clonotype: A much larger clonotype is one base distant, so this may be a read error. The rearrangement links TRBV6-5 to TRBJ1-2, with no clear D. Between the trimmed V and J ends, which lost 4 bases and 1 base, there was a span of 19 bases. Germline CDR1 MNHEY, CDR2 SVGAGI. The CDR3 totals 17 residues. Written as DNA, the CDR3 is TGTGCCAGCAGTTTCCGCCGATGGCAGGCTCATAACTATGGCTACACCTTC. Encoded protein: CASSFRRWQAHNYGYTF.

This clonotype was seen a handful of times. The CDR3 sequence: CASSFQQGANHQPQHF. The CDR3 nucleotides are TGTGCCAGCAGTTTTCAGCAGGGGGCGAACCATCAGCCCCAGCATTTT. This chain joins TRBV28 and TRBJ1-5; 8 bases agree with TRBD1. Unmatched junction bases numbered 9, after V lost 3 bases and J lost 5 bases. This CDR3 is 16 amino acids long. Germline-derived CDR1 and CDR2 are MDHEN and SYDVKM.

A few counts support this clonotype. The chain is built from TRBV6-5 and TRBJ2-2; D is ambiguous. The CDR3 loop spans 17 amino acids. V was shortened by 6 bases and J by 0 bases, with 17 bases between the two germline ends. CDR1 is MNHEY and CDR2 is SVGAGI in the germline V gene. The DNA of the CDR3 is TGTGCCAGCAGCCGGACGGTATACACATCGAACACCGGGGAGCTGTTTTTT. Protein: CASSRTVYTSNTGELFF.

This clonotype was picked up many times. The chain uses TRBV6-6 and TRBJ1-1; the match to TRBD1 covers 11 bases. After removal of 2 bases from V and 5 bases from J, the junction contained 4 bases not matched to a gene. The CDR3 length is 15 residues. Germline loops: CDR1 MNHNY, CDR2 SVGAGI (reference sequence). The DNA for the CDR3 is TGTGCCAGCAGTTACGGGACAGGGGGTTTGACTGAAGCTTTCTTT. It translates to CASSYGTGGLTEAFF.

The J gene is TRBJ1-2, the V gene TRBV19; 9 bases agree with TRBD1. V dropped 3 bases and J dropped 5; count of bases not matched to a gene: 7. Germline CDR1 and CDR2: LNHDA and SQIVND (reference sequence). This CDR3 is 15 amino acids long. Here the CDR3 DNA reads TGTGCCAGTAGTATCCCCCCGGACAGGGGTTATGGCTACACCTTC. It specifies CASSIPPDRGYGYTF.

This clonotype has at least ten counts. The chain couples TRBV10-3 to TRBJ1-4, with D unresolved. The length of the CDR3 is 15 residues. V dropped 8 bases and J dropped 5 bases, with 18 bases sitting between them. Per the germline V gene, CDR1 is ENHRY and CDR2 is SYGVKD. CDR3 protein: CAISGSGSLNEKLFF. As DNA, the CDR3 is TGTGCCATCTCCGGGTCGGGCAGTTTAAATGAAAAACTGTTTTTT.

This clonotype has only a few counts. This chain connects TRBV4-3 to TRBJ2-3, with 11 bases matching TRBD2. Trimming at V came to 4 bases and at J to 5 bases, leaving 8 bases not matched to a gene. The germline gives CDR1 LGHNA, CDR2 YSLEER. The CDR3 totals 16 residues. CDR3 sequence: CASSPGLAVVRDTQYF. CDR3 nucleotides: TGCGCCAGCAGCCCGGGACTAGCGGTAGTAAGAGATACGCAGTATTTT.

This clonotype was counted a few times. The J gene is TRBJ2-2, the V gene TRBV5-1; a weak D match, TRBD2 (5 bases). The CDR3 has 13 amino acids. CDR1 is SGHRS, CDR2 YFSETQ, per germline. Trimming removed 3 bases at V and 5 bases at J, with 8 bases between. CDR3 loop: CASSSGLTGELFF. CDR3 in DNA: TGCGCCAGCAGCTCTGGACTGACCGGGGAGCTGTTTTTT.

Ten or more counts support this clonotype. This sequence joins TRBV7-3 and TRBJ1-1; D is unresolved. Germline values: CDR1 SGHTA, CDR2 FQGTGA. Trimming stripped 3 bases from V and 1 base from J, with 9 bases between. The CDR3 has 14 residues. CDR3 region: CASSLSAKNTEAFF. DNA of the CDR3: TGTGCCAGCAGCTTGTCCGCCAAGAACACTGAAGCTTTCTTT.

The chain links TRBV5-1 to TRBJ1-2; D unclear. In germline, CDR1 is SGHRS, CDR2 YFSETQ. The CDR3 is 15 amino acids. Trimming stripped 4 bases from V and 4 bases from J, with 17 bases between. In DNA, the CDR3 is TGCGCCAGCAGCCCGGGGAACGTCGGCGGCTATGGCTACACCTTC. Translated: CASSPGNVGGYGYTF.

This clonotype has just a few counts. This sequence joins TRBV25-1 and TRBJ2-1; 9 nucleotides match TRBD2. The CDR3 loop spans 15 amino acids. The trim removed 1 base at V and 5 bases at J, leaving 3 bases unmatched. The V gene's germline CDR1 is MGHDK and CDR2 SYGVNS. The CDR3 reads CASSEFGGGDNEQFF. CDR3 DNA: TGTGCCAGCAGTGAATTCGGCGGGGGGGACAATGAGCAGTTCTTC.

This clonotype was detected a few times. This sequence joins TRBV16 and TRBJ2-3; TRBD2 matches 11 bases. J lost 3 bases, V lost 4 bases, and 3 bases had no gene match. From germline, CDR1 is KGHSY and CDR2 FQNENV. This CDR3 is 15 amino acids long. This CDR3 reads CASSPRTSGTDTQYF. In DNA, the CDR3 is TGTGCCAGCAGCCCGCGGACTAGCGGGACAGATACGCAGTATTTT.

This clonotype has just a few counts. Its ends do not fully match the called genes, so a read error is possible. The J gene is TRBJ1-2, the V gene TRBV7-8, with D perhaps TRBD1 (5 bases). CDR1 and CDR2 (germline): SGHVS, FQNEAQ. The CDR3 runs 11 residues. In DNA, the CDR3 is TGTGCCAGCAGCCTTACGGGACTCTTCTTCTTC. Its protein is CASSLTGLFFF.

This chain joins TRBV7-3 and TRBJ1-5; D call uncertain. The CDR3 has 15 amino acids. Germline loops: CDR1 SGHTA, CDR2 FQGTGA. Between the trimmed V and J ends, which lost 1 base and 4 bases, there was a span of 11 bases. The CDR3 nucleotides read TGTGCCAGCAGCTTAAGCGCAGGCCCAAATCAGCCCCAGCATTTT. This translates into CASSLSAGPNQPQHF.

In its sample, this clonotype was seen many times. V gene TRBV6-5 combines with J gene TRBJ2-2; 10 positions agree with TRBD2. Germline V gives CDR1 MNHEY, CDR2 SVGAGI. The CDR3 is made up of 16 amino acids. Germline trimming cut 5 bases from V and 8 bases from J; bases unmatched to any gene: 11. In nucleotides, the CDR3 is TGTGCCAGCAGTCGCACGACTAGCGGGTTGGGGGGGGAGCTGTTTTTT. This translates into CASSRTTSGLGGELFF.

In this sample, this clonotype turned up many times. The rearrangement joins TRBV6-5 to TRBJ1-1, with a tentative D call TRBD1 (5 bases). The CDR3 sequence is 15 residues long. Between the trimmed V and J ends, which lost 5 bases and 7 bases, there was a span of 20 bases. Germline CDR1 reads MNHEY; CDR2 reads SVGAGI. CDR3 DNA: TGTGCCAGCAGTCGGGGGTTTGGCGGGCACCTTGAAGCTTTCTTT. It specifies CASSRGFGGHLEAFF.

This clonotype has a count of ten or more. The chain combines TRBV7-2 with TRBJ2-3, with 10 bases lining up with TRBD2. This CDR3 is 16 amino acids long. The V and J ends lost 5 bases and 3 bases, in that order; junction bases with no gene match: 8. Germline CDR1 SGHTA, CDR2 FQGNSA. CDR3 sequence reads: CASSPTSGGATDTQYF. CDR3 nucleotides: TGTGCCAGCAGCCCAACCAGCGGGGGGGCGACAGATACGCAGTATTTT.

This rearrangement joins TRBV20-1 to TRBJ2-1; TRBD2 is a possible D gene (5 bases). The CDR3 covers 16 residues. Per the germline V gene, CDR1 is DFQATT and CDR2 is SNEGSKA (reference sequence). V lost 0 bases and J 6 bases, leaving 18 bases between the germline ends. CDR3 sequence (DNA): TGCAGTGCTAGAGAGCCCCTAGCAACCCGCGCCAATGAGCAGTTCTTC. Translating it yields CSAREPLATRANEQFF.